This TCR beta chain was identified during a study of blood T cell repertoires in COVID-19. Trimming took 0 bases from V and 5 from J; bases not matched to a gene: 12. CDR1 and CDR2 (germline): MDHEN, SYDVKM. The CDR3 covers 18 residues. The table came from immunoSEQ multiplex PCR; TCRdb's copy has only in-frame clones and leaves some out. The table records around 46,000 clones, 80% to 90% of them present only once. The receptor's source is a woman of 80 years or more with COVID-19, enrolled during active disease. Sequencing was carried out using peripheral blood. The genes are TRBV28 and TRBJ2-3; 9 nucleotides line up with TRBD2. As DNA, the CDR3 is TGTGCCAGCAGTTTATGGGTAGCGGGAGTTCCAGAAGGAGATACGCAGTATTTT. Encoded protein: CASSLWVAGVPEGDTQYF.